Each of the 26 T cell receptor beta chains below was sequenced from the same sample in a study of a mutant IDH1 vaccine in newly diagnosed glioma. These TCRs' antigens remain unknown. The method was immunoSEQ multiplex PCR; TCRdb's version includes in-frame clones alone and lacks a portion of them. The data show 52,000 or so clones, around 82% seen once. Time point: week 5, during vaccination. The investigators gave 300 ug of mutant IDH1 20-mer peptide in each vaccine dose, together with topical imiquimod. The source material was PBMCs, sampled from a glioma patient whose treatment included an IDH1 peptide vaccine. All receptors come from a woman aged 18-29 years with glioma. Some clones in this sample may be carry-over from other donors' samples.

This chain uses TRBV5-6 with TRBJ2-5, with no clear D. The CDR3 totals 16 residues. CDR1 is SGHDT, CDR2 YYEEEE, per germline. Trimming took 3 bases from V and 2 from J, leaving 17 bases between them. The DNA of the CDR3 is TGTGCCAGCAGCTGGGGTCAATCGCGCCCTCAAGAGACCCAGTACTTC. It is translated as CASSWGQSRPQETQYF.

The chain couples TRBV7-2 to TRBJ1-4, with D possibly being TRBD1 (5 bases). Trimming stripped 3 bases from V and 5 bases from J, with 19 bases between. The CDR3 has 17 amino acids. Germline V gives CDR1 SGHTA, CDR2 FQGNSA. CDR3 amino acids: CASSLGGGISPNEKLFF. The CDR3 region has the DNA TGTGCCAGCAGCTTGGGTGGGGGGATTTCCCCAAATGAAAAACTGTTTTTT.

This clone was observed a few times. This sequence joins TRBV6-5 and TRBJ1-2; D is uncertain. V was shortened by 7 bases and J by 0 bases, with 12 bases between the two germline ends. The CDR3 covers 14 residues. CDR1 MNHEY and CDR2 SVGAGI come from the germline V gene. The CDR3 sequence is CASKSGNTNYGYTF. The CDR3 DNA sequence: TGTGCCAGCAAATCCGGGAACACTAACTATGGCTACACCTTC.

The chain links TRBV27 to TRBJ2-2; 7 bases agree with TRBD1. CDR1 is MNHEY, CDR2 SMNVEV, per germline (reference sequence). J was trimmed by 7 bases and V by 2 bases; bases with no gene match: 7. This CDR3 has 15 amino acids. The CDR3 is CASSLQDRSLGELFF. Here the CDR3 DNA reads TGTGCCAGCAGTTTACAGGACAGGTCCCTCGGGGAGCTGTTTTTT.

The chain combines TRBV6-5 with TRBJ2-7; 8 nucleotides match TRBD1. J gave up 4 bases and V 5 bases, and 10 bases lay outside the gene matches. The germline gives CDR1 MNHEY, CDR2 SVGAGI. The CDR3 is made up of 15 amino acids. DNA of the CDR3: TGTGCCAGCAGTACTCCCGGGACAGGACCTTACGAGCAGTACTTC. Amino acids: CASSTPGTGPYEQYF.

The chain carries TRBV9 and TRBJ2-7; TRBD1 is a possible D gene (6 bases). This CDR3 has 14 residues. Germline V gives CDR1 SGDLS, CDR2 YYNGEE. V dropped 4 bases and J dropped 0 bases, with 11 bases sitting between them. DNA of the CDR3: TGTGCCAGCAGCCCACGGACAGTCTCCTACGAGCAGTACTTC. This codes for CASSPRTVSYEQYF.

The chain carries TRBV2 and TRBJ1-2; D gene ambiguous. The CDR3 sequence is 13 residues long. Germline V gives CDR1 SNHLY, CDR2 FYNNEI. With 11 bases removed from V and 4 bases from J, the gap between germline ends came to 17 bases. This chain's CDR3 is CAFPAGATYGYTF. CDR3 bases: TGTGCCTTCCCCGCCGGAGCCACCTATGGCTACACCTTC.

This chain uses TRBV6-5 with TRBJ2-7; D gene ambiguous. The CDR3 is 14 residues long. The germline V and J ends were trimmed by 3 bases and 1 base, with 10 bases remaining between them. Germline V lookup: CDR1 MNHEY, CDR2 SVGAGI. CDR3 sequence reads: CASSYLPESYEQYF. In nucleotides, the CDR3 is TGTGCCAGCAGTTATCTCCCTGAATCCTACGAGCAGTACTTC.

V usage is TRBV11-2 and J usage is TRBJ2-1; D is perhaps TRBD1 or TRBD2 (5 bases each). V was trimmed by 5 bases and J by 6 bases, leaving 17 bases between them. The CDR3 runs 15 residues. Germline CDR1 SGHAT, CDR2 FQNNGV. As DNA, the CDR3 is TGTGCCAGCAGCCAAAGGGGACCGCGAAGCAATGAGCAGTTCTTC. Protein: CASSQRGPRSNEQFF. Complete variable domain (other parts from reference TRBV11-2 and TRBJ2-1): EAGVAQSPRYKIIEKRQSVAFWCNPISGHATLYWYQQILGQGPKLLIQFQNNGVVDDSQLPKDRFSAERLKGVDSTLKIQPAKLEDSAVYLCASSQRGPRSNEQFFGPGTRLTVL.

This sequence joins TRBV11-2 and TRBJ2-5; 8 bases are shared with TRBD2. Losses at the gene ends were 2 bases for V and 9 bases for J; bases not matched to a gene: 8. Germline-derived CDR1 and CDR2 are SGHAT and FQNNGV. The length of the CDR3 is 14 residues. As DNA, the CDR3 is TGTGCCAGCAGCTTAATAAGGGTCGGGGGGGCCCAGTACTTC. Translating gives CASSLIRVGGAQYF.

V and J are TRBV10-3 and TRBJ2-1; TRBD1 aligns across 9 bases. The CDR3 is made up of 17 amino acids. J gave up 5 bases and V 2 bases, and 10 bases lay outside the gene matches. Germline-derived CDR1 and CDR2 are ENHRY and SYGVKD. CDR3 in amino acids: CAISEIPGQGVDNEQFF. CDR3 sequence (DNA): TGTGCCATCAGTGAGATACCGGGACAGGGAGTCGACAATGAGCAGTTCTTC.

The chain employs TRBV10-3 and TRBJ2-1, with D maybe TRBD2 (5 bases). The CDR3 totals 15 residues. V was clipped by 6 bases and J by 5 bases, with 17 bases between them. CDR1 and CDR2 from the germline V gene are ENHRY and SYGVKD. As DNA, the CDR3 is TGTGCCATCAGGGCCCCGGGATCCGGGGACAATGAGCAGTTCTTC. Encoded protein: CAIRAPGSGDNEQFF.

The genes are TRBV15 and TRBJ1-6, with 7 bases fitting TRBD1. The CDR3 runs to 17 residues. Germline V gene lookup returns CDR1 LNHNV and CDR2 YYDKDF (reference sequence). Germline trimming cut 1 base from V and 9 bases from J; bases unmatched to any gene: 12. CDR3 bases: TGTGCCACCAGCAGAGCTAAACCGGACAGGTCGCCTTCACCCCTCCACTTT. Its translation is CATSRAKPDRSPSPLHF.

This clone was counted once. This rearrangement joins TRBV6-6 to TRBJ1-2; no reliable D call. The CDR3 runs to 16 residues. Trimming removed 2 bases from V and 0 bases from J, with 13 bases in between. Per the germline V gene, CDR1 is MNHNY and CDR2 is SVGAGI (reference sequence). The CDR3 here is CASSYTGGSSNYGYTF. The DNA for the CDR3 is TGTGCCAGCAGTTACACGGGTGGGTCGTCTAACTATGGCTACACCTTC.

The genes are TRBV15 and TRBJ1-6; D is possibly TRBD1 (5 bases). CDR3 length equals 15 residues. Germline CDR1 and CDR2: LNHNV and YYDKDF (reference sequence). V lost 1 base and J lost 11, with 15 bases in between. CDR3 sequence: CATSRGGTGRAPLHF. CDR3 DNA: TGTGCCACCAGCAGAGGAGGTACAGGCCGGGCACCCCTCCACTTT.

The chain links TRBV29-1 to TRBJ1-2; D not resolved. Trimming left V 4 bases short and J 7 bases short, with 4 bases between. This CDR3 comprises 9 residues. Germline-derived CDR1 and CDR2 are SQVTM and ANQGSEA. CDR3 in amino acids: CSVVAGYTF. DNA of the CDR3: TGCAGCGTTGTTGCTGGCTACACCTTC.

The rearrangement joins TRBV4-1 to TRBJ1-1; 8 bases are shared with TRBD1. J lost 5 bases, V lost 4 bases, and 12 bases had no gene match. Germline CDR1 reads MGHRA; CDR2 reads YSYEKL. The CDR3 has 16 residues. The CDR3 nucleotides read TGCGCCAGCAGCCTCAGGGGGCTCGGGGGGAGGACTGAAGCTTTCTTT. It specifies CASSLRGLGGRTEAFF.

This rearrangement joins TRBV6-1 to TRBJ2-7; no clear D. V was pared by 4 bases and J by 3 bases, with 10 bases between. In germline, CDR1 is MNHNS, CDR2 SASEGT. The CDR3 loop spans 13 amino acids. DNA for the CDR3: TGTGCCAGCAGTGGTCTGCGACTCTACGAGCAGTACTTC. Protein: CASSGLRLYEQYF.

The chain links TRBV2 to TRBJ2-3; 8 nucleotides agree with TRBD2. This CDR3 has 15 amino acids. CDR1 SNHLY and CDR2 FYNNEI come from the germline V gene. V shed 4 bases and J 2 bases; nucleotides not matched to a gene: 5. Written as DNA, the CDR3 is TGTGCCAGCAGTGGAGGTAGCGGGGCCACAGATACGCAGTATTTT. It encodes CASSGGSGATDTQYF.

The J gene is TRBJ1-2, the V gene TRBV30; D call uncertain. Germline CDR1 GTSNPN, CDR2 SVGIG (reference sequence). CDR3 length: 11 residues. Trimming shortened V by 3 bases and J by 9 bases, and 11 bases separated the two germline ends. CDR3 DNA: TGTGCCTGGAGGACGGGTGTGAGCTACACCTTC. It is translated as CAWRTGVSYTF.

The V call is TRBV7-6, the J call TRBJ2-2; D possibly uses TRBD1 or TRBD2 (5 bases each). The V end was cut by 6 bases, the J end by 3 bases, with 14 bases between. The germline CDR1 and CDR2 sequences are SGHVS and FNYEAQ. CDR3 size: 15 residues. The CDR3 here is CASRTRQGDTGELFF. The CDR3, as DNA: TGTGCCAGCAGGACTCGCCAGGGAGACACCGGGGAGCTGTTTTTT.

This clone was counted once. The V call is TRBV9, the J call TRBJ1-1; tentatively, D is TRBD1 (5 bases). The CDR3 contains 14 residues. The V and J ends lost 4 bases and 6 bases respectively, with 16 bases between them. Germline values: CDR1 SGDLS, CDR2 YYNGEE. In DNA, the CDR3 is TGTGCCAGCAGCCGCGGCGGGGGAAACGCTGAAGCTTTCTTT. Encoded protein: CASSRGGGNAEAFF.

CDR3 DNA sequence: TGTGCCAGCAGCTTAGAGTTCGGGTTGGATGAAAAACTGTTTTTT. Its translation: CASSLEFGLDEKLFF. The chain combines TRBV11-2 with TRBJ1-4; D is undetermined. The CDR3 totals 15 residues. V lost 0 bases to trimming and J lost 6 bases, with 11 bases between them. Germline CDR1 is SGHAT and CDR2 is FQNNGV.

V and J are TRBV20-1 and TRBJ1-2; D gene uncertain. Trimming stripped 6 bases from V and 6 bases from J, with 11 bases between. The germline V gene has CDR1 DFQATT and CDR2 SNEGSKA (reference sequence). This CDR3 is built from 11 residues. CDR3 loop: CSASTPNGYTF. In nucleotides, the CDR3 is TGCAGTGCCTCTACCCCCAATGGCTACACCTTC.

The chain links TRBV4-1 to TRBJ2-7; D gene uncertain. Trimming stripped 1 base from V and 2 bases from J, with 12 bases between. The CDR3 is 15 residues long. Looked up from germline, CDR1 is MGHRA and CDR2 is YSYEKL. In nucleotides, the CDR3 is TGCGCCAGCAGCCAAGGTCACAGTAGCACCTACGAGCAGTACTTC. Translation gives CASSQGHSSTYEQYF.

The rearrangement joins TRBV7-6 to TRBJ1-5, with 8 bases aligning to TRBD1. V gave up 1 base and J gave up 1 base; unmatched junction bases: 6. CDR3 length equals 17 residues. The germline CDR1 and CDR2 sequences are SGHVS and FNYEAQ. CDR3 residues: CASSLGTGSASNQPQHF. As DNA, the CDR3 is TGTGCCAGCAGCTTAGGGACAGGGTCGGCGAGCAATCAGCCCCAGCATTTT.